This TCR beta chain is from a study of memory CD8 T cells in hepatitis C reinfection. The overall study: After reinfection, a couple of primary-infection resolvers became chronically infected. HCV reinfection meant a positive HCV RNA test after two negative tests at least 60 days apart.

The CDR3 consists of 13 residues. In germline, CDR1 is SGHRS, CDR2 YFSETQ. Deletions cut 4 bases from V and 7 bases from J, with 11 bases between. Using immunoSEQ multiplex PCR, the repertoire was profiled, and TCRdb retains in-frame clones only, with some absent. The sample lists approximately 50,000 clones, about nine tenths occurring once. Documented time point: pre-reinfection, 55 to 20 weeks before reinfection detection. TCR sequencing was done directly ex vivo on sorted cells, without expansion in vitro. Donors were people who inject drugs in the Montreal HEPCO cohort. Control naive CD8 T cells came from a couple of donors at all three reinfection time points.

The specimen sequenced was naive CD8+ T cells sorted from blood. This chain links TRBV5-1 with TRBJ2-2, with D uncertain. This sequence was found in a man aged 18-30 years with hepatitis C virus infection. The CDR3 DNA follows: TGCGCCAGCAGCGAGATTGGCGGCGGGGAGCTGTTTTTT. Translating gives CASSEIGGGELFF. The whole variable domain, filled in from reference TRBV5-1 and TRBJ2-2, reads KAGVTQTPRYLIKTRGQQVTLSCSPISGHRSVSWYQQTPGQGLQFLFEYFSETQRNKGNFPGRFSGRQFSNSRSEMNVSTLELGDSALYLCASSEIGGGELFFGEGSRLTVL.